Described below is a single TCR beta chain sequence and its context. Antigen: not known. The CDR3 has 14 residues. J gave up 3 bases and V 5 bases, and 4 bases lay outside the gene matches. The data were taken from a study of Graves' ophthalmopathy and Graves' hyperthyroidism. Findings and limits, study-wide: Ophthalmopathy was separated from stable hyperthyroidism by a 13-signature model with around 88% sensitivity and about 79% specificity. Most clonotypes expanded in thyroid above 0.001 frequency were present in blood too.

Beta-chain TCR CDR3 regions were amplified from RNA transcripts. HTBI-primed first-round RT-PCR preceded second-round multiplex PCR. Via MiXCR, TCRdb re-called the multiplex PCR reads, giving one row per CDR3 protein. The table includes around 170,000 distinct CDR3 sequences, 30% to 45% detected once. For donors with ophthalmopathy, the disease showed moderate-to-severe activity, reached CAS ≥3 and NOSPECS ≥4, and had lasted under 3 months. The PBMCs were taken from over 9.5 ml of fresh peripheral blood. This receptor was obtained from a woman aged 40 to 50 with Graves' ophthalmopathy. The V gene is TRBV12-3 or TRBV12-4, the J gene TRBJ1-5; 7 bases are shared with TRBD1. Sequencing input: peripheral blood. For the CDR3, the DNA is TGTGCCAGCAGTCAGGGACAGTACAATCAGCCCCAGCATTTT. Translation: CASSQGQYNQPQHF.